This TCR beta chain was observed in a study of identical twins. TCRdb reanalysed the 5' RACE reads using MiXCR and keeps one entry per CDR3 protein. Among hundreds of thousands of distinct CDR3 sequences listed, about 7% were seen once. The table lists this clonotype with a few counts. The CDR3 sequence is 14 residues long. Per germline, CDR1 LGHDT and CDR2 YNNKEL (reference sequence). Trimming removed 4 bases at V and 8 bases at J, with 15 bases between. The data also belong to a second study, concerning yellow fever vaccine responses in identical twins.

The rearrangement uses TRBV3-1 and TRBJ2-4; D might be TRBD1 (6 bases). This sequence originates from a woman under 30 in good health. Material for sequencing was memory (CD45RO+) T cells sorted from blood. The CDR3 here is CASSLSQGTDIQYF. In DNA, the CDR3 is TGTGCCAGCAGCCTCAGTCAGGGGACCGACATTCAGTACTTC.